This T cell receptor beta chain was observed in a study of blood T cell repertoires in COVID-19 (TCRdb year 2020). In the study overall: Samples covering the acute and convalescent phases of COVID-19 were provided by collaborators in the United States, Italy and Spain. The sample metadata nearly always contained a de-identified subject ID, COVID-19 status, age in years and sex. Where available, HLA class I and class II types were taken from metadata supplied by the sample provider and were not determined by assay-based typing. The repertoires were made available in a free public database intended to serve as a resource for research on the immune response to SARS-CoV-2. The prospective study material was composed of cDNA or gDNA derived from T cells, B-cell-depleted T cells, or PBMCs. The samples were drawn from the first 160 participants of the ongoing ImmuneRACE study and from 1,254 subjects provided by 6 global collaborators. The dataset comprised deeply sampled blood TCRbeta repertoires from subjects exposed to, actively infected with, or recovered from COVID-19. What the research found in general, with its limitations: The quantity of clinical and demographic metadata differed by source and by participant and was supplied without curation.

The CDR3, from cysteine to phenylalanine, totals 15 residues. Only the CDR3 part of the read is kept: 45 bases, read in frame from the first base. V is cut back by 6 bases and J by 7 bases, with 9 bases in the junction unmatched. Per the germline V gene (reference sequence), MNHNY is the CDR1 and SVGAGI is the CDR2. This clone was seen once. Its antigen is not yet known. No clone much larger than this one lies a single base away; base qualities are absent. Participants in the prospective study were enrolled through a virtual design, were aged roughly 18 to 90 years, and lived in about two dozen United States geographic areas. In the prospective study, participants were assigned to cohorts based on the clinical history participants reported in a screening survey and a study questionnaire. A participant counted as exposed if, within 2 weeks of entering the study, that participant had been in contact with someone who had a PCR-confirmed or clinician-diagnosed COVID-19 case. In the prospective study, mobile phlebotomists collected whole blood, serum and a nasopharyngeal or oropharyngeal swab from each participant. Over an approximately 2-month period, participants in the prospective study had the option of providing additional blood draws and questionnaires. Before DNA extraction, prospective study blood samples were shipped either frozen or at room temperature.

TCRbeta CDR3 regions were amplified from genomic DNA by means of the immunoSEQ Assay, a bias-controlled multiplex PCR. For the original study's pipeline: The number of nucleated cells in each sample was estimated from the amplification of reference gene primers within the assay. To quantify the absolute abundance of each unique TCRbeta CDR3 rearrangement, sequence reads were collapsed and filtered. For each sample, productive Simpson clonality was calculated as the square root of Simpson's diversity index across productive rearrangements. Held by TCRdb, this immuneACCESS table contains in-frame sequences only and omits some clones. Under half of the omission traces to an unresolved V gene where checked; the cause of the rest is unknown. Clone size and the V and J calls come from that table; the DNA yielded D and trimming. The sample profile shows 250,000 to 300,000 clones; roughly 85% of them were found once. Jointly, the top ten make up 6.6% of the sample.

Sequenced input: PBMCs or T cells enriched from blood (not recorded which). The source is a woman aged 45-60 years who had been exposed to COVID-19. The chain was built from TRBV6-6 and TRBJ1-4, with TRBD1 identical over 9 junction bases. The DNA sequence is as follows: TGTGCCAGCAGGGAAACAGGGGGCCGGGGTGAAAAACTGTTTTTT. It specifies CASRETGGRGEKLFF.